These 19 T cell receptor beta chains originate from one sample sequenced in a study of T cell responses to AZD1222 COVID-19 vaccine. Using immunoSEQ multiplex PCR, the repertoire was profiled, and TCRdb retains in-frame clones only, with some absent. Of 110,000 or so clones listed, about 89% are singletons. This sample comprised peripheral blood, obtained on day 0 of AZD1222 vaccination. All receptors come from an adult in good health.

The V call is TRBV30, the J call TRBJ1-2; TRBD1 is a possible D gene (6 bases). From germline, CDR1 is GTSNPN and CDR2 SVGIG (reference sequence). The CDR3 sequence is 13 residues long. With 2 bases removed from V and 6 bases from J, the gap between germline ends came to 13 bases. The CDR3 sequence: CAWSPSGGNGYTF. The CDR3 nucleotides read TGTGCCTGGAGTCCCAGCGGGGGCAATGGCTACACCTTC.

This clone was detected only once. J is TRBJ2-1 and V is TRBV10-3, with 7 bases identical to TRBD1. CDR1 ENHRY and CDR2 SYGVKD come from the germline V gene. The V gene end was trimmed by 7 bases and the J gene end by 5 bases; junction bases not matched to a gene: 5. The CDR3 sequence is 13 residues long. The DNA of the CDR3 is TGTGCCATCACGGGACAGCTCCACAATGAGCAGTTCTTC. This translates into CAITGQLHNEQFF.

CDR3: CSVFDSGRARDEQFF. CDR3 nucleotide sequence: TGCAGCGTGTTCGACAGCGGGAGGGCCAGGGATGAGCAGTTCTTC. V is TRBV29-1 and J is TRBJ2-1, with 10 bases identical to TRBD2. The CDR3 consists of 15 residues. The junction had 13 bases not matched to a gene; V was cut back by 6 bases and J by 8 bases. Germline V gene data show CDR1 as SQVTM and CDR2 as ANQGSEA.

In this sample, this clone turned up once. This sequence joins TRBV27 and TRBJ1-3, with D maybe TRBD1 (5 bases). V shed 5 bases and J shed 2 bases, with 10 bases lying between them. The CDR3 contains 14 residues. Germline-derived CDR1 and CDR2 are MNHEY and SMNVEV (reference sequence). For the CDR3, the DNA is TGTGCCAGCAGTCGAACAGGTACTGGAAACACCATATATTTT. Protein product: CASSRTGTGNTIYF.

V gene TRBV30 combines with J gene TRBJ2-7; 7 bases align to TRBD1. Germline V lookup: CDR1 GTSNPN, CDR2 SVGIG (reference sequence). The length of the CDR3 is 15 residues. With 3 bases clipped from V and 3 bases from J, the junction kept 11 bases outside the gene matches. CDR3 loop: CAWSVTGSRSYEQYF. In DNA form, the CDR3 reads TGTGCCTGGAGCGTGACAGGGAGTCGTAGCTACGAGCAGTACTTC.

The chain employs TRBV7-6 and TRBJ2-7, with 7 bases that match TRBD2. V was pared by 1 base and J by 1 base, with 7 bases of the junction left unmatched. Looked up from germline, CDR1 is SGHVS and CDR2 is FNYEAQ. The CDR3 extends over 16 amino acids. The CDR3 sequence: CASSLEAGAFSYEQYF. CDR3 coding DNA: TGTGCCAGCAGCTTAGAGGCGGGAGCCTTTTCCTACGAGCAGTACTTC.

The J gene is TRBJ2-1, the V gene TRBV11-3; 15 bases fit TRBD2. The V gene end was trimmed by 0 bases and the J gene end by 5 bases; junction bases not matched to a gene: 8. The CDR3 is made up of 19 amino acids. Germline loops: CDR1 SGHNT, CDR2 YENEEA. The CDR3 DNA is TGTGCCAGCAGCTTAGAGGGGACTAGCGGGGGGCTTAGACACAATGAGCAGTTCTTC. Protein: CASSLEGTSGGLRHNEQFF.

This chain uses TRBV7-9 with TRBJ1-2; no clear D. Germline-derived CDR1 and CDR2 are SEHNR and FQNEAQ (reference sequence). The ends were cut back, 8 bases at V and 0 bases at J, with 19 bases in the middle. The CDR3 is made up of 16 amino acids. CDR3 nucleotides: TGTGCCAGCGTACCCTCCTCTTCGCTTTCTAACTATGGCTACACCTTC. Residues: CASVPSSSLSNYGYTF.

The V and J genes are TRBV4-2 and TRBJ2-7; D may match TRBD1 or TRBD2 (5 bases each). V was trimmed by 5 bases and J by 9 bases, leaving 23 bases between them. This CDR3 comprises 15 residues. CDR1 LGHNA and CDR2 YNFKEQ come from the germline V gene. The chain's CDR3 is CASSFPSGTPAGQYF. CDR3 DNA: TGTGCCAGCAGCTTTCCATCCGGGACCCCTGCCGGGCAGTACTTC.

This clone appeared a few times. The chain carries TRBV3-1 (or the pseudogene TRBV3-2) and TRBJ2-2, with 9 bases lining up with TRBD2. The CDR3 sequence is 17 residues long. Germline trimming cut 4 bases from V and 6 bases from J; bases unmatched to any gene: 12. Germline-derived CDR1 and CDR2 are LGHDT and YNNKEL (reference sequence). CDR3 amino acids: CASSPRGIAGVAGELFF. CDR3 sequence (DNA): TGTGCCAGCAGCCCCCGGGGGATAGCGGGAGTGGCCGGGGAGCTGTTTTTT.

The chain recombines TRBV7-3 with TRBJ2-4; D may be TRBD2 (6 bases). CDR3 length: 13 amino acids. Per the germline V gene, CDR1 is SGHTA and CDR2 is FQGTGA. V dropped 5 bases and J dropped 9 bases, with 14 bases sitting between them. CDR3 region: CASSPTSSGIQYF. The CDR3 DNA is TGTGCCAGCAGCCCAACTAGCTCCGGCATTCAGTACTTC.

CDR3 region: CASSPDRRSNQPQHF. CDR3 nucleotides: TGTGCCAGCAGCCCCGACCGGCGTAGCAATCAGCCCCAGCATTTT. The chain recombines TRBV7-8 with TRBJ1-5; no reliable D call. Trimming left V 5 bases short and J 0 bases short, with 11 bases between. Per germline, CDR1 SGHVS and CDR2 FQNEAQ. This CDR3 is 15 amino acids long.

The chain couples TRBV7-9 to TRBJ1-1, with D unclear. Trimming left V 1 base short and J 0 bases short, with 9 bases between. Looked up from germline, CDR1 is SEHNR and CDR2 is FQNEAQ (reference sequence). The CDR3 loop spans 15 amino acids. The CDR3 spells CASSLEPSVNTEAFF. CDR3 bases: TGTGCCAGCAGCTTAGAGCCCTCGGTGAACACTGAAGCTTTCTTT. Drawing the rest from reference TRBV7-9 and TRBJ1-1, the complete variable domain is DTGVSQNPRHKITKRGQNVTFRCDPISEHNRLYWYRQTLGQGPEFLTYFQNEAQLEKSRLLSDRFSAERPKGSFSTLEIQRTEQGDSAMYLCASSLEPSVNTEAFFGQGTRLTVV.

Comments on this clone: A read error may produce the germline difference seen at one junction end. The chain joins TRBV7-7 to TRBJ2-3; TRBD2 matches 9 bases. In germline, CDR1 is SSHAT, CDR2 FNYEAQ (reference sequence). The length of the CDR3 is 18 residues. The CDR3 sequence is CASSLGVMRGGQKDTQYF. The CDR3 nucleotides read TGTGCTAGCAGCTTGGGCGTAATGCGGGGGGGCCAAAAAGATACGCAGTATTTT.

V is TRBV19 and J is TRBJ2-2; D remains unclear. CDR1 LNHDA and CDR2 SQIVND come from the germline V gene (reference sequence). With 0 bases removed from V and 4 bases from J, the gap between germline ends came to 6 bases. This CDR3 contains 14 residues. CDR3 DNA sequence: TGTGCCAGTAGTATAGATGGGTTCACCGGGGAGCTGTTTTTT. This encodes CASSIDGFTGELFF.

Regarding this clone: One end of the junction does not line up with germline, which may come from a read error. The rearrangement links TRBV6-5 to TRBJ2-4; D remains unclear. The germline V gene encodes CDR1 MNHEY and CDR2 SVGAGI. The CDR3 spans 13 residues. The DNA for the CDR3 is TGTGCCAGCAGAGAGAAAGACAAACACATTCAGTACTTC. Its translation is CASREKDKHIQYF.

The chain joins TRBV19 to TRBJ2-2; 7 bases map to TRBD1. CDR1 is LNHDA and CDR2 is SQIVND in the germline V gene (reference sequence). The CDR3 consists of 15 residues. J lost 5 bases, V lost 6 bases, and 9 bases had no gene match. DNA of the CDR3: TGTGCCAGTAGGGTACAGGGGAGAAGGACCGGGGAGCTGTTTTTT. It is translated as CASRVQGRRTGELFF. Looking up the rest from reference TRBV19 and TRBJ2-2 gives the full variable domain: DGGITQSPKYLFRKEGQNVTLSCEQNLNHDAMYWYRQDPGQGLRLIYYSQIVNDFQKGDIAEGYSVSREKKESFPLTVTSAQKNPTAFYLCASRVQGRRTGELFFGEGSRLTVL.

CDR3 nucleotide sequence: TGTGCCAGCAGTGAAGCGCAAGCCAGTGAAGCTTTCTTT. Protein product: CASSEAQASEAFF. The J gene is TRBJ1-1, the V gene TRBV2; D not certain. The CDR3 is made up of 13 amino acids. Germline CDR1 and CDR2: SNHLY and FYNNEI. Trimming took 0 bases from V and 7 from J, leaving 9 bases between them. Filled out from reference TRBV2 and TRBJ1-1, the complete variable domain reads EPEVTQTPSHQVTQMGQEVILRCVPISNHLYFYWYRQILGQKVEFLVSFYNNEISEKSEIFDDQFSVERPDGSNFTLKIRSTKLEDSAMYFCASSEAQASEAFFGQGTRLTVV.

V usage is TRBV11-3 and J usage is TRBJ2-3; 11 positions match TRBD1. The CDR3 is 15 residues long. CDR1 and CDR2 (germline): SGHNT, YENEEA. V trimming: 1 base; J trimming: 6 bases; junction bases outside the gene matches: 3. The CDR3 coding sequence is TGTGCCAGCAGCTTAGGGACAGGGGGCGCGGATACGCAGTATTTT. It is translated as CASSLGTGGADTQYF.